This paragraph reports one T cell receptor beta chain. The antigen is undetermined. This specimen comes from a study of CXCR3-negative and CXCR3-positive naive CD8 T cells. Overall study context: The study obtained about 135 million TRB reads, about 1.5 +/- 0.3 million per library. Notes on the study in general: Higher TRB CDR3 hydrophobicity marked CXCR3-positive naive cells relative to CXCR3-negative naive cells. With respect to TRBV-TRBJ usage, naive CXCR3-negative and CXCR3-positive cells were similar; memory differed.

UMI-labeled TRB cDNA libraries were prepared by 5' RACE. Reanalyzing the 5' RACE reads, TCRdb keeps one entry per CDR3 protein, without DNA. The ten most abundant clones cover approximately 2.6% of a sample with 28,000 or so distinct CDR3 sequences. Naive CD8+ T cells showed CD45RO-CCR7+CD27+CD95-. CDR3 size: 18 residues. The rearrangement joins TRBV21-1 to TRBJ1-1; the D call from TCRdb, TRBD1, cannot be confirmed without DNA. TRBV21-1 constitutes a pseudogene. The TCR originated in a human donor in good health. Some clones in this sample may be carry-over from other donors' samples. The sequencing sample was made of naive CXCR3- CD8+ T cells from blood. Subset described: CD45RO-CCR7+CD27+CD95- naive CD8+ T cells lacking CXCR3 (TNR3-). The CDR3: CASSKGGARTGGGTEAFF.